A selection of T cell receptor beta chains follows, all from one sample in a study of T cell responses to AZD1222 COVID-19 vaccine. Sequencing used immunoSEQ multiplex PCR; TCRdb keeps in-frame clones, though not all of them. The sample lists about 150,000 clones; 75% to 90% were seen once. The sample in question was peripheral blood, obtained after recovery from COVID-19. The receptor set was obtained from an adult who had recovered from COVID-19. CDR3s include the opening cysteine and the closing phenylalanine or tryptophan. The D gene is left open where the match is weak. Where a row states a size, it is once, few, many or the class of an expanded clone; other rows omit it.

TGTGCCAGCAGTTACTCAAGAGAATCCAATCAGCCCCAGCATTTT | CASSYSRESNQPQHF | - | TRBJ1-5 | TRBV6-5 | -
TGTGCCAGCAGTTACTTCGGGTCCGCGGAGACCCAGTACTTC | CASSYFGSAETQYF | - | TRBJ2-5 | TRBV6-5 | -
TGTGCCAGCAATACGAGGGAGGGTAAGGAGGGCGAGCAGTACTTC | CASNTREGKEGEQYF | TRBD2 | TRBJ2-7 | TRBV5-6 | -
TGTGCCAGTAGTGGCCCAGGGGAAATCCAGGAAGCTTTCTTT | CASSGPGEIQEAFF | - | TRBJ1-1 | TRBV19 | -
TGTGCCAGCAGTCCACGGGACAGGGATTGGAACCCCCGGATTCAGTACTTC | CASSPRDRDWNPRIQYF | TRBD1 | TRBJ2-4 | TRBV27 | once
TGTGCCAGCAGGACCACGGGACAGGGAGAAGAGACCCAGTACTTC | CASRTTGQGEETQYF | TRBD1 | TRBJ2-5 | TRBV6-4 | -
TGTGCCAGCAGCCCACCCGGATCTACATCCTACGAGCAGTACTTC | CASSPPGSTSYEQYF | - | TRBJ2-7 | TRBV5-6 | -
TGTGCCAGCAGCTTAATAGACTACGAGCAGTACTTC | CASSLIDYEQYF | - | TRBJ2-7 | TRBV7-2 | -
TGTGCCAGCAGTTTCCTCACCGGGGAGACCCAGTACTTC | CASSFLTGETQYF | - | TRBJ2-5 | TRBV12-3/TRBV12-4 | -
TGTGCCAGCAGTTCTACAGGGAATCAGCCCCAGCATTTT | CASSSTGNQPQHF | - | TRBJ1-5 | TRBV6-5 | -
TGTGCCAGCAGTTACGGGAGCTCCTACGAGCAGTACTTC | CASSYGSSYEQYF | - | TRBJ2-7 | TRBV12-3/TRBV12-4 | -